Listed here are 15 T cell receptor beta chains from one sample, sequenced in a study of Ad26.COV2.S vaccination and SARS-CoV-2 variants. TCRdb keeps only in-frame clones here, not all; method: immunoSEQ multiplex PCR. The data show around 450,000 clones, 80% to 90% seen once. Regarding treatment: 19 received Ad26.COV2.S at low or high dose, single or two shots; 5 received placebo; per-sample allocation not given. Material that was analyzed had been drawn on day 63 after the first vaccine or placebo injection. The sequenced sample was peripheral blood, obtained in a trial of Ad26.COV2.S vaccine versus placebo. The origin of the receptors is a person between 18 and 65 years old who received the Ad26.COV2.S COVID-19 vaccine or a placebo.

CDR3 residues: CASSSGIYGYTF. The CDR3 DNA sequence: TGTGCCAGCAGCTCGGGGATTTATGGCTACACCTTC. The gene calls are TRBV5-6 and TRBJ1-2; no definite D call. V lost 3 bases, J lost 5 bases, and 8 bases lay in between. Germline CDR1 SGHDT, CDR2 YYEEEE. CDR3 length: 12 residues. Looking up the rest from reference TRBV5-6 and TRBJ1-2 gives the full variable domain: DAGVTQSPTHLIKTRGQQVTLRCSPKSGHDTVSWYQQALGQGPQFIFQYYEEEERQRGNFPDRFSGHQFPNYSSELNVNALLLGDSALYLCASSSGIYGYTFGSGTRLTVV.

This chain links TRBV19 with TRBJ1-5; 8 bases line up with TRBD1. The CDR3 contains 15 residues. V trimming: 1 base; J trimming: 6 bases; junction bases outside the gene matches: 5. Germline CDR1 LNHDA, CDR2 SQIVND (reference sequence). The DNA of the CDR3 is TGTGCCAGTAGTATAGGGACAGGGAGGACTCAGCCCCAGCATTTT. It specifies CASSIGTGRTQPQHF. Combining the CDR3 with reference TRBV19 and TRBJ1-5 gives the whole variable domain DGGITQSPKYLFRKEGQNVTLSCEQNLNHDAMYWYRQDPGQGLRLIYYSQIVNDFQKGDIAEGYSVSREKKESFPLTVTSAQKNPTAFYLCASSIGTGRTQPQHFGDGTRLSIL.

CDR3: CASSVQGAPDTGELFF. The CDR3, as DNA: TGCGCCAGCAGCGTACAGGGGGCGCCGGACACCGGGGAGCTGTTTTTT. The V gene is TRBV5-1, the J gene TRBJ2-2; 9 bases are a match to TRBD1. CDR3 size: 16 residues. The V and J ends lost 4 bases and 3 bases, in that order; junction bases with no gene match: 7. Looked up from germline, CDR1 is SGHRS and CDR2 is YFSETQ.

The CDR3 is CASSRRQAYGYTF. CDR3 DNA: TGTGCCAGCAGCCGGCGACAGGCCTATGGCTACACCTTC. This chain links TRBV3-1 (or the pseudogene TRBV3-2) with TRBJ1-2, with D possibly being TRBD1 (6 bases). The CDR3 is 13 amino acids. Trimming cost V 4 bases and J 4 bases, with 10 bases left between them. Germline CDR1 reads LGHDT; CDR2 reads YNNKEL (reference sequence).

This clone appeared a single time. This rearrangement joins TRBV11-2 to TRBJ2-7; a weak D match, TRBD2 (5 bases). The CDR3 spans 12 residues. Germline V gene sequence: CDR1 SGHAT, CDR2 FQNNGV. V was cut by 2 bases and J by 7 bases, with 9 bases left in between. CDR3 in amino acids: CASSLRGLEQYV. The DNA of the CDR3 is TGTGCCAGCAGCTTAAGAGGGCTTGAGCAGTACGTC.

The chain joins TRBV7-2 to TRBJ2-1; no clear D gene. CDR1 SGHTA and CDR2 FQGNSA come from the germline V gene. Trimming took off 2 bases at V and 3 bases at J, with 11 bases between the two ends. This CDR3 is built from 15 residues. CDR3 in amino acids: CASSLSGRNYNEQFF. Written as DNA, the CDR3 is TGTGCCAGCAGCTTAAGTGGCAGGAACTACAATGAGCAGTTCTTC.

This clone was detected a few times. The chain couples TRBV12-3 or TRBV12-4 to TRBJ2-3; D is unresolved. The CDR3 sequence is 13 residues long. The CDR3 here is CASQLSSTDTQYF. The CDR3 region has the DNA TGTGCGAGCCAGCTCTCTTCAACAGATACGCAGTATTTT.

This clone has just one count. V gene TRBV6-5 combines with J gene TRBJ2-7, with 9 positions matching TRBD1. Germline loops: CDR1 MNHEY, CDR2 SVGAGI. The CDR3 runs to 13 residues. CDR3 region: CASRQGGGVSLVV. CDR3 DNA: TGTGCCAGCCGACAGGGGGGAGGGGTTTCTTTGGTCGTC.

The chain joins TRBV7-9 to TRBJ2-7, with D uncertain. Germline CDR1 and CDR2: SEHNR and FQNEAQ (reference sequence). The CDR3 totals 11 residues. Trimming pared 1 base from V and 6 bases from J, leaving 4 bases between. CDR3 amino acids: CASSLVGEQYF. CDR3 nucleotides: TGTGCCAGCAGCTTAGTTGGCGAGCAGTACTTC.

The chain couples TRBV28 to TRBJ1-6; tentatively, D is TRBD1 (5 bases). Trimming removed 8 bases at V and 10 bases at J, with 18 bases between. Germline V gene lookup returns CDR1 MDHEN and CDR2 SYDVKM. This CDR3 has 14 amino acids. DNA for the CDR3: TGTGCCAGCCGACTAGGGGTCATAGGCTCACCCCTCCACTTT. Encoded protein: CASRLGVIGSPLHF.

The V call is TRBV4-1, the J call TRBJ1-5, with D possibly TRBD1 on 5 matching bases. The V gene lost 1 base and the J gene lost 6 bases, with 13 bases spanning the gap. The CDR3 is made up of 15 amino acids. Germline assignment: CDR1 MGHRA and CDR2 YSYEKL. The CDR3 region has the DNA TGCGCCAGCAGCCAAGTGTTTAGGGGTGTTCAGCCCCAGCATTTT. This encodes CASSQVFRGVQPQHF.

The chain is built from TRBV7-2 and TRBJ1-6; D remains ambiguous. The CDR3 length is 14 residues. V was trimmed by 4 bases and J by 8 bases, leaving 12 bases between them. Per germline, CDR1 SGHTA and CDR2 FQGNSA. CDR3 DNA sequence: TGTGCCAGCAGCTCGGACGGCGTCTATTCACCCCTCCACTTT. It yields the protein CASSSDGVYSPLHF.

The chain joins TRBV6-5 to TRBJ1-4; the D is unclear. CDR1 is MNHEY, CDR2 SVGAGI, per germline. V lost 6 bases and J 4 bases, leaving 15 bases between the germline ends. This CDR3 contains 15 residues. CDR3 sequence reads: CASSSRLPGNEKLFF. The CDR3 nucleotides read TGTGCCAGCAGCTCGAGGCTCCCCGGTAATGAAAAACTGTTTTTT.

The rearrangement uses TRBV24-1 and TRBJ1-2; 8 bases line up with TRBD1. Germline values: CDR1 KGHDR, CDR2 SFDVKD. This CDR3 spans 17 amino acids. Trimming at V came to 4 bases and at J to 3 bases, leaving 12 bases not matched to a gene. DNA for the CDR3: TGTGCCACCAGTGACCACCGGACAGGGTCCCTGTACTATGGCTACACCTTC. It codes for CATSDHRTGSLYYGYTF.

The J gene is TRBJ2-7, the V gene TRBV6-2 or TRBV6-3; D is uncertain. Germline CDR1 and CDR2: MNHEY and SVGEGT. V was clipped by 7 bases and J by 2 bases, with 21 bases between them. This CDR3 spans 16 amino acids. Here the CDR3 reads CASTPVPPQATYEQYF. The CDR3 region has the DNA TGTGCCAGCACCCCCGTCCCCCCCCAGGCAACCTACGAGCAGTACTTC.